This T cell receptor (beta chain) was identified during a study of vaccination and CD4 T cells after COVID-19. Background on the study: SARS-CoV-2, HCoV-NL63, HCoV-OC43 and HCoV-229E supplied the overlapping spike peptides used to stimulate cells.

V lost 2 bases and J lost 2; bases outside the gene matches: 6. This CDR3 comprises 16 residues. Per the germline V gene, CDR1 is KGHDR and CDR2 is SFDVKD. Once obtained from cultured CD4+ T cells, the DNA was sequenced using the Oncomine TCR Beta short-read assay. Using its own MiXCR run on the PCR reads, TCRdb lists one record per CDR3 protein. Here the sample spans 15,000 to 25,000 distinct CDR3 sequences, about 38% being singletons. Treatment given: roughly 11-day PBMC culture with coronavirus spike peptide pools or control peptides (ViraFEST assay). Under the ViraFEST approach, antigen-specific T cells were expanded with peptide pools and TCRs subsequently sequenced. This clonotype has only a few counts. Its antigen is as yet unknown.

This chain uses TRBV24-1 with TRBJ2-5, with 8 bases aligning to TRBD1. The sequenced sample consisted of cultured CD4+ T cells from blood. This TCR derives from a human donor with COVID-19. DNA of the CDR3: TGTGCCACCAGTGATTGGACAGGGCTCCGACAAGAGACCCAGTACTTC. Residues: CATSDWTGLRQETQYF.